Following are 26 T cell receptor beta chains from one sample sequenced in a study of T cells in Graves' hyperthyroidism and ophthalmopathy. Template material for amplifying TCR beta CDR3 regions consisted of RNA transcripts. First-round RT-PCR of the TCR CDR3 relied on the HTBI primer set. One entry per CDR3 protein results from TCRdb running MiXCR on the multiplex PCR reads. The data show a few hundred thousand distinct CDR3 sequences, 20% to 25% seen once. The specimen sequenced was blood. The receptors come from a man between 50 and 59 years old with Graves' hyperthyroidism.

This clonotype was counted many times. The J gene is TRBJ2-1, the V gene TRBV3-1, with D possibly being TRBD1 or TRBD2 (5 bases each). The germline V and J ends were trimmed by 1 base and 2 bases, with 6 bases remaining between them. Germline V gene lookup returns CDR1 LGHDT and CDR2 YNNKEL (reference sequence). The CDR3 runs to 14 residues. The CDR3 loop is CASSQGGPYNEQFF. The CDR3 DNA reads as TGTGCCAGCAGCCAAGGGGGACCCTACAATGAGCAGTTCTTC.

The CDR3 DNA is TGTGCCAGCAGCCATTTCAGTGTGAAGACGGGGACCCAGTACTTC. Its protein is CASSHFSVKTGTQYF. This rearrangement joins TRBV11-3 to TRBJ2-5; D gene ambiguous. V shed 5 bases and J shed 7 bases, with 20 bases lying between them. The CDR3 runs to 15 residues. Germline-derived CDR1 and CDR2 are SGHNT and YENEEA.

In this sample, this clonotype turned up a few times. The chain is built from TRBV10-2 and TRBJ2-2; the match to TRBD2 covers 9 bases. Losses at the gene ends were 6 bases for V and 5 bases for J; bases not matched to a gene: 10. This CDR3 region has 16 residues. In germline, CDR1 is WSHSY, CDR2 SAAADI. The CDR3 DNA follows: TGCGCCAGCAGAACCATGGCGGGGGGGGGGACCGGGGAGCTGTTTTTT. Translation: CASRTMAGGGTGELFF.

The rearrangement links TRBV19 to TRBJ2-7; TRBD2 aligns across 11 bases. The V gene end was trimmed by 5 bases and the J gene end by 1 base; junction bases not matched to a gene: 7. Germline CDR1 LNHDA, CDR2 SQIVND (reference sequence). The CDR3 length is 16 residues. DNA for the CDR3: TGTGCCAGTAGTCCCCCCCCTAGCGGGGGGTCCTACGAGCAGTACTTC. Its protein product is CASSPPPSGGSYEQYF. Looking up the rest from reference TRBV19 and TRBJ2-7 gives the full variable domain: DGGITQSPKYLFRKEGQNVTLSCEQNLNHDAMYWYRQDPGQGLRLIYYSQIVNDFQKGDIAEGYSVSREKKESFPLTVTSAQKNPTAFYLCASSPPPSGGSYEQYFGPGTRLTVT.

The gene calls are TRBV6-2 or TRBV6-3 and TRBJ2-7; 7 nucleotides align to TRBD2. This CDR3 contains 16 residues. Germline V gene data show CDR1 as MNHEY and CDR2 as SVGEGT. J was trimmed by 5 bases and V by 7 bases; bases with no gene match: 17. CDR3 DNA sequence: TGTGCCAGCAACCCCCCATTTGGGAGGGCCTCTGACGAGCAGTACTTC. Amino acids: CASNPPFGRASDEQYF.

V is TRBV4-1 and J is TRBJ2-7; no clear D. The CDR3 covers 14 residues. Germline CDR1 MGHRA, CDR2 YSYEKL. Trimming shortened V by 0 bases and J by 6 bases, and 12 bases separated the two germline ends. The CDR3 spells CASSQDQLTSEQYF. The CDR3 region has the DNA TGCGCCAGCAGCCAAGATCAACTTACCAGCGAGCAGTACTTC.

This clonotype was seen ten or more times. The V and J genes are TRBV12-3 or TRBV12-4 and TRBJ2-1; D is undetermined. This CDR3 spans 12 amino acids. V was clipped by 5 bases and J by 5 bases, with 7 bases between them. In DNA, the CDR3 is TGTGCCAGCAGTCGTGGACACAATGAGCAGTTCTTC. Translating gives CASSRGHNEQFF.

V gene TRBV10-3 combines with J gene TRBJ1-1; D remains unclear. V shed 8 bases and J shed 3 bases, with 7 bases lying between them. Germline CDR1 reads ENHRY; CDR2 reads SYGVKD. The CDR3 covers 11 residues. CDR3 residues: CAIGPDTEAFF. CDR3 DNA: TGTGCCATCGGGCCGGACACTGAAGCTTTCTTT.

This clonotype was seen many times. The V gene is TRBV28, the J gene TRBJ2-1; 9 bases match TRBD2. The length of the CDR3 is 13 residues. CDR1 is MDHEN, CDR2 SYDVKM, per germline. Trimming cost V 11 bases and J 8 bases; bases outside gene matches: 10. The CDR3 region has the DNA TGTGCCGCAAGGGGACTAGCCTCCGATGAGCAGTTCTTC. Its protein is CAARGLASDEQFF.

This clonotype appeared a few times. The chain uses TRBV10-2 and TRBJ2-5; weak D call: TRBD2 (5 bases). Germline loops: CDR1 WSHSY, CDR2 SAAADI. CDR3 length: 13 residues. V lost 6 bases, J lost 9 bases, and 17 bases lay in between. This CDR3 is CASRSRVELAQYF. CDR3 bases: TGCGCCAGCAGATCGAGGGTGGAGCTGGCCCAGTACTTC.

Comments on this clonotype: This could be a read error, since a much larger clone is one nucleotide away. The chain combines TRBV20-1 with TRBJ2-7; D is uncertain. V gave up 5 bases and J gave up 2 bases, with 7 bases separating them. The CDR3 loop spans 11 amino acids. The V gene's germline CDR1 is DFQATT and CDR2 SNEGSKA (reference sequence). The CDR3: CSAGKAYEQYF. Here the CDR3 DNA reads TGCAGTGCTGGAAAAGCCTACGAGCAGTACTTC.

The table lists this clonotype with a count of one. J is TRBJ2-4 and V is TRBV6-2 or TRBV6-3, with 8 bases fitting TRBD1. The CDR3 is made up of 14 amino acids. The germline gives CDR1 MNHEY, CDR2 SVGEGT. V lost 6 bases and J lost 6; bases outside the gene matches: 7. CDR3 sequence: CASSLTGAGNIQYF. In nucleotides, the CDR3 is TGTGCCAGCAGCTTGACAGGGGCGGGAAACATTCAGTACTTC.

There are a few counts of this clonotype. The rearrangement joins TRBV6-1 to TRBJ2-6, with 9 bases identical to TRBD1. V lost 6 bases and J lost 2; bases outside the gene matches: 11. CDR1 MNHNS and CDR2 SASEGT come from the germline V gene. The CDR3 has 18 amino acids. The CDR3 spells CASSSGTGMPTGANVLTF. CDR3 nucleotide sequence: TGTGCCAGCAGCTCCGGGACAGGGATGCCCACTGGGGCCAACGTCCTGACTTTC.

This clonotype has only a few counts. The chain employs TRBV19 and TRBJ1-1; D is uncertain. CDR3 size: 14 residues. Germline-derived CDR1 and CDR2 are LNHDA and SQIVND (reference sequence). V lost 4 bases and J 6 bases, leaving 15 bases between the germline ends. The CDR3 is CASSKGSQYSEAFF. The CDR3 DNA is TGTGCCAGTAGTAAAGGCAGCCAGTACTCTGAAGCTTTCTTT.

The V call is TRBV28, the J call TRBJ2-3; the D gene could be TRBD1 or TRBD2 (5 bases each). Trimming cost V 6 bases and J 3 bases, with 16 bases left between them. CDR3 length: 15 amino acids. Germline values: CDR1 MDHEN, CDR2 SYDVKM. The CDR3 reads CASSSPGEGTDTQYF. As DNA, the CDR3 is TGTGCCAGCAGCTCCCCGGGTGAGGGGACAGATACGCAGTATTTT.

In its sample, this clonotype was seen many times. This rearrangement joins TRBV28 to TRBJ2-7; D may be TRBD2 (5 bases). The germline CDR1 and CDR2 sequences are MDHEN and SYDVKM. Trimming pared 5 bases from V and 3 bases from J, leaving 14 bases between. The length of the CDR3 is 14 residues. Here the CDR3 DNA reads TGTGCCAGCAGTCCGAGGGAGCTAGTCTACGAGCAGTACTTC. Its protein is CASSPRELVYEQYF.

This clonotype was detected a few times. The CDR3: CSAESRTGGHTDTQYF. In DNA form, the CDR3 reads TGCAGTGCGGAGAGTAGGACTGGGGGCCACACAGATACGCAGTATTTT. This chain uses TRBV20-1 with TRBJ2-3, with D perhaps TRBD1 (6 bases). Germline loops: CDR1 DFQATT, CDR2 SNEGSKA (reference sequence). The CDR3 consists of 16 residues. Trimming took 6 bases from V and 2 from J, leaving 21 bases between them.

The rearrangement joins TRBV19 to TRBJ1-5; a possible D gene is TRBD1 (5 bases). Trimming removed 2 bases at V and 7 bases at J, with 15 bases between. The CDR3 is 15 amino acids. Germline lookup yields CDR1 LNHDA and CDR2 SQIVND (reference sequence). The CDR3 DNA sequence: TGTGCCAGTAGTATACTCGGGGACGTTCGACAGCCCCAGCATTTT. As protein: CASSILGDVRQPQHF.

This clonotype occurred a few times. V gene TRBV7-2 combines with J gene TRBJ2-3, with TRBD1 matching 9 bases. This CDR3 is 14 amino acids long. V was clipped by 9 bases and J by 1 base; unmatched bases: 5. The germline CDR1 and CDR2 sequences are SGHTA and FQGNSA. In DNA form, the CDR3 reads TGTGCCAGTAGTTGGGACAGGGGCACAGATACGCAGTATTTT. Amino acid sequence: CASSWDRGTDTQYF.

This clonotype showed up just a few times. The rearrangement links TRBV11-2 to TRBJ2-5; 13 bases map to TRBD2. CDR1 is SGHAT, CDR2 FQNNGV, per germline. The CDR3 extends over 17 amino acids. J lost 7 bases, V lost 5 bases, and 13 bases had no gene match. CDR3 region: CASSPRPGTSGIGTQYF. The CDR3, as DNA: TGTGCCAGCAGCCCACGGCCCGGGACTAGCGGGATCGGGACCCAGTACTTC.

CDR3 sequence (DNA): TGCAGCGTGGACTCACAGGGATTAGAGACCCAGTACTTC. Its translation is CSVDSQGLETQYF. V and J are TRBV29-1 and TRBJ2-5; D possibly corresponds to TRBD1 (6 bases). CDR3 size: 13 residues. V dropped 6 bases and J dropped 4 bases, with 15 bases sitting between them. Germline CDR1 is SQVTM and CDR2 is ANQGSEA.

This sequence joins TRBV28 and TRBJ2-7; D gene ambiguous. Trimming took 5 bases from V and 3 from J, leaving 14 bases between them. This CDR3 is 14 amino acids long. Germline lookup yields CDR1 MDHEN and CDR2 SYDVKM. The CDR3 DNA follows: TGTGCCAGCAGTCCGTACACGGAGTTCTACGAGCAGTACTTC. Protein sequence: CASSPYTEFYEQYF.

This clonotype occurred a few times. This chain joins TRBV4-1 and TRBJ2-3, with D unclear. The V gene's germline CDR1 is MGHRA and CDR2 YSYEKL. The CDR3 spans 13 residues. Trimming pared 1 base from V and 6 bases from J, leaving 8 bases between. The DNA for the CDR3 is TGCGCCAGCAGCCAAGGGGCGGCGGATACGCAGTATTTT. This encodes CASSQGAADTQYF.

This clonotype occurred a few times. The chain joins TRBV7-3 to TRBJ2-1, with unresolved D. Trimming removed 0 bases at V and 4 bases at J, with 7 bases between. The CDR3 covers 14 residues. Germline CDR1 reads SGHTA; CDR2 reads FQGTGA. As DNA, the CDR3 is TGTGCCAGCAGCTTAACTAGCCAATACAATGAGCAGTTCTTC. This translates into CASSLTSQYNEQFF.

This clonotype was recorded at least ten times. V and J are TRBV5-1 and TRBJ2-3; D is unclear. The CDR3 covers 12 residues. Between the trimmed V and J ends, which lost 3 bases and 4 bases, there was a span of 6 bases. The V gene's germline CDR1 is SGHRS and CDR2 YFSETQ. CDR3 in DNA: TGCGCCAGCAGCTATCGGGCAGATACGCAGTATTTT. Its translation: CASSYRADTQYF.

The V gene is TRBV5-6, the J gene TRBJ2-5, with TRBD2 as a possible D gene (5 bases). Trimming removed 1 base from V and 5 bases from J, with 9 bases in between. Germline assignment: CDR1 SGHDT and CDR2 YYEEEE. The CDR3 runs to 13 residues. The CDR3, as DNA: TGTGCCAGCAGCTTGAGTAGGACTGAGACCCAGTACTTC. This codes for CASSLSRTETQYF.